This record concerns one TCR beta chain sequence. This sample stems from a study of blood T cell repertoires in COVID-19. TCRdb keeps only in-frame clones here, not all; method: immunoSEQ multiplex PCR. The sample contains about 260,000 clones, about 87% of which appear only once. CDR3 size: 18 residues. The ends lost 1 base at V and 4 bases at J; junction bases unmatched: 6. CDR1 LGHDT and CDR2 YNNKEL come from the germline V gene (reference sequence). This chain joins TRBV3-1 (or the pseudogene TRBV3-2) and TRBJ2-1; 14 bases line up with TRBD2. The sample was PBMCs or T cells enriched from blood (not recorded which). This receptor was identified in a man in his fifties who had been exposed to COVID-19. CDR3 amino acids: CASSQGLAGGYIYNEQFF. In nucleotides, the CDR3 is TGTGCCAGCAGCCAAGGACTAGCGGGAGGGTACATATACAATGAGCAGTTCTTC.